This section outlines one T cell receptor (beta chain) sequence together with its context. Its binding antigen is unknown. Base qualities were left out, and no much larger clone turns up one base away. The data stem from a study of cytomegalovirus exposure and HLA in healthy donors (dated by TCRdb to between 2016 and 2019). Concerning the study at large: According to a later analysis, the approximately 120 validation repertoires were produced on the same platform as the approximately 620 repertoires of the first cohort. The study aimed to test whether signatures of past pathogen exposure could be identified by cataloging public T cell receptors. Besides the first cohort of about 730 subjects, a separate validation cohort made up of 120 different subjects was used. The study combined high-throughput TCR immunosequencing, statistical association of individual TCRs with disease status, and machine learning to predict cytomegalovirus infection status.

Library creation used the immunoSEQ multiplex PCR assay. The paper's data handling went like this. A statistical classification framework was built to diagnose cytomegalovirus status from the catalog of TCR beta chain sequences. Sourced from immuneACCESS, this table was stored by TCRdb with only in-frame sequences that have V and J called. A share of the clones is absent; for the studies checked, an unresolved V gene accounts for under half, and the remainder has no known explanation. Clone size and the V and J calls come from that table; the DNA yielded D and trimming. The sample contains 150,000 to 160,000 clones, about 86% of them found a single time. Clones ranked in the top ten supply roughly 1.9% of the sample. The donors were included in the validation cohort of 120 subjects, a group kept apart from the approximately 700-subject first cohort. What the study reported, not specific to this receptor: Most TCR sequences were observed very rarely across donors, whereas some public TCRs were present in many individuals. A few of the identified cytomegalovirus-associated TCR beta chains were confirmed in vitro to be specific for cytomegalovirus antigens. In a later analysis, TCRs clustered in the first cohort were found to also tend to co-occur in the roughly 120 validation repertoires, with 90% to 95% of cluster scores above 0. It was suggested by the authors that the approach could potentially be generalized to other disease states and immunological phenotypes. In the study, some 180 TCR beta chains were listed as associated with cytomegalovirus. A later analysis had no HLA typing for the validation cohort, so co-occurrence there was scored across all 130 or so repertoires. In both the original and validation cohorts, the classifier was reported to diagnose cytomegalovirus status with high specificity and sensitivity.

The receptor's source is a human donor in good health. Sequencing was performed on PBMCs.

CDR3 region: CASKRQGMNTEAFF. The bases are TGTGCCAGTAAAAGACAGGGGATGAACACTGAAGCTTTCTTT. This sequence uses TRBV19 and TRBJ1-1; the junction holds 8 bases that match TRBD1. Per the germline V gene (reference sequence), LNHDA is the CDR1 and SQIVND is the CDR2. Germline trimming amounts to 7 bases on V and 0 bases on J, with 4 as the count of junction bases outside the gene matches. The CDR3 runs 14 residues from the cysteine to the phenylalanine. CDR3 DNA only is kept here, 42 bases in frame from base 1.